Detailed here is one T cell receptor beta chain. Antigen: not known. Used for each TCR library was 3500 ng of total RNA. Per individual sample, eight separate reactions were used to make cDNA. Researchers put TCRalpha and TCRbeta cDNA through two nested PCRs lasting 16 and 9 cycles. TCRdb re-called the 5' RACE reads, yielding one record per CDR3 amino acid sequence without DNA. Listed are over 100,000 distinct CDR3 sequences; around 11% falls within the top ten. The germline V gene has CDR1 KGHSH and CDR2 LQKENI. This CDR3 has 17 residues. This specimen comes from a study of monozygotic twins with inflammatory bowel disease. Study-wide points: The data did not back a single strong IBD-associated clonotype or signal.

The sequencing sample was made of blood. V gene TRBV18 combines with J gene TRBJ2-7. The clonotype comes from a human donor with ulcerative colitis or Crohn's disease, or a healthy co-twin of an affected twin (not recorded which). CDR3 residues: CASSPPRWTGDSYEQYF. The variable domain in full, with the rest retrieved from reference TRBV18 and TRBJ2-7, is NAGVMQNPRHLVRRRGQEARLRCSPMKGHSHVYWYRQLPEEGLKFMVYLQKENIIDESGMPKERFSAEFPKEGPSILRIQQVVRGDSAAYFCASSPPRWTGDSYEQYFGPGTRLTVT.